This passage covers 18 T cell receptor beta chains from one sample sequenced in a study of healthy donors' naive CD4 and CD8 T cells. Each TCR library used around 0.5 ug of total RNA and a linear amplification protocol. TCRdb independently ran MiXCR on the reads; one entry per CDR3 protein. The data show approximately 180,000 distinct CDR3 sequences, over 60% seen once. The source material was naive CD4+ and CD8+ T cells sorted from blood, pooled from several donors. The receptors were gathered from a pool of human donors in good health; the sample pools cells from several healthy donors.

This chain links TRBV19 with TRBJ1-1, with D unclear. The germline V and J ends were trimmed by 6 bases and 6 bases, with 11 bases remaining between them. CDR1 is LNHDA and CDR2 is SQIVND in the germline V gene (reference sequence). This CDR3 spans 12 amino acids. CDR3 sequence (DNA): TGTGCCAGTAGGAGCGGGGAAGCTGAAGCTTTCTTT. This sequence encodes CASRSGEAEAFF. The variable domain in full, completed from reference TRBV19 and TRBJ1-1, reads DGGITQSPKYLFRKEGQNVTLSCEQNLNHDAMYWYRQDPGQGLRLIYYSQIVNDFQKGDIAEGYSVSREKKESFPLTVTSAQKNPTAFYLCASRSGEAEAFFGQGTRLTVV.

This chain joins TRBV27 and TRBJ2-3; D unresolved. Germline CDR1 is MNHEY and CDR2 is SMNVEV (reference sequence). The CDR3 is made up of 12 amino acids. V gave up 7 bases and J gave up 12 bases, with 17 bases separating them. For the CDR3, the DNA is TGTGCCAGCATGTATACCCCAGAGGTTCAGTATTTT. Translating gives CASMYTPEVQYF.

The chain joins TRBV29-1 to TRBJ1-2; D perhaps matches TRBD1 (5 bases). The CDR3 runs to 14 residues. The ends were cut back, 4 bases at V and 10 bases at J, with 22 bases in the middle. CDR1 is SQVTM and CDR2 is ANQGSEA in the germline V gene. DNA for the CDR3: TGCAGCGTTGTGGTGTTGGCAGGGTCATTTCACTACACCTTC. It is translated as CSVVVLAGSFHYTF.

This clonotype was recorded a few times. The DNA for the CDR3 is TGCAGCGTTGGTTCCAGGGACAGGGGAAGAAACACCATATATTTT. Translating it yields CSVGSRDRGRNTIYF. V gene TRBV29-1 combines with J gene TRBJ1-3; TRBD1 agrees at 10 bases. The CDR3 sequence is 15 residues long. V dropped 4 bases and J dropped 5; count of bases not matched to a gene: 8. Germline CDR1 SQVTM, CDR2 ANQGSEA.

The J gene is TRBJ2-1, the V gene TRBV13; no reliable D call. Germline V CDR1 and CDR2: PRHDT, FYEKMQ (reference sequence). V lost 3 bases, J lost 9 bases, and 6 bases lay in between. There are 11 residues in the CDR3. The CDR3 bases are TGTGCCAGCAGCTTTCTCTTTGAGCAGTTCTTC. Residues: CASSFLFEQFF.

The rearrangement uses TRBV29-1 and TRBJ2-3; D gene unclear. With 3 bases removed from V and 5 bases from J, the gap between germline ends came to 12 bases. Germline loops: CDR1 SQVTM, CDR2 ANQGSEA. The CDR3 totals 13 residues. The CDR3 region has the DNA TGCAGCGTTGAGGTAAAGGGTCGAGATACGCAGTATTTT. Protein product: CSVEVKGRDTQYF.

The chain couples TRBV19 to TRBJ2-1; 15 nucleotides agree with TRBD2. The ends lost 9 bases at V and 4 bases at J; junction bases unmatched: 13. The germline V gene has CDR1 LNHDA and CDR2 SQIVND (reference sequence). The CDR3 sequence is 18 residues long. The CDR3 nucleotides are TGTGCCAGCAACCATGGACTAGCGGGAGGGCCGGCTTACAATGAGCAGTTCTTC. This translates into CASNHGLAGGPAYNEQFF.

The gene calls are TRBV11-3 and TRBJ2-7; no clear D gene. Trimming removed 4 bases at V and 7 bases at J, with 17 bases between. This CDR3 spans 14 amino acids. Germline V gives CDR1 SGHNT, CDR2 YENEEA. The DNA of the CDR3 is TGTGCCAGCAGCTCCAGCAGGCAAGCTCGGGAGCAGTACTTC. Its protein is CASSSSRQAREQYF.

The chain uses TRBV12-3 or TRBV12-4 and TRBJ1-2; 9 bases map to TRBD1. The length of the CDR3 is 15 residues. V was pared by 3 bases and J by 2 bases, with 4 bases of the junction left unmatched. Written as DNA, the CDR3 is TGTGCCAGCAGTTTTCCGGGACAGGGAAACTATGGCTACACCTTC. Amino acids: CASSFPGQGNYGYTF.

CDR3 sequence reads: CASSMGNGYGYTF. CDR3 nucleotides: TGTGCCAGTAGTATGGGCAACGGCTATGGCTACACCTTC. The chain couples TRBV19 to TRBJ1-2, with D uncertain. The CDR3 is made up of 13 amino acids. Germline lookup yields CDR1 LNHDA and CDR2 SQIVND (reference sequence). The ends were cut back, 3 bases at V and 4 bases at J, with 9 bases in the middle. The whole variable domain, filled in from reference TRBV19 and TRBJ1-2, reads DGGITQSPKYLFRKEGQNVTLSCEQNLNHDAMYWYRQDPGQGLRLIYYSQIVNDFQKGDIAEGYSVSREKKESFPLTVTSAQKNPTAFYLCASSMGNGYGYTFGSGTRLTVV.

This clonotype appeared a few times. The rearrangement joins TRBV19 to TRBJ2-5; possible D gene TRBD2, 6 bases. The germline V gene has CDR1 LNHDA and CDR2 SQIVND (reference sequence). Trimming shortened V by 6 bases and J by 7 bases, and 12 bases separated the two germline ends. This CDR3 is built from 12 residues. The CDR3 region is CASSGDFGTQYF. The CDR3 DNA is TGTGCCAGTAGCGGGGACTTCGGGACCCAGTACTTC. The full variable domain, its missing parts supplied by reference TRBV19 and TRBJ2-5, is DGGITQSPKYLFRKEGQNVTLSCEQNLNHDAMYWYRQDPGQGLRLIYYSQIVNDFQKGDIAEGYSVSREKKESFPLTVTSAQKNPTAFYLCASSGDFGTQYFGPGTRLLVL.

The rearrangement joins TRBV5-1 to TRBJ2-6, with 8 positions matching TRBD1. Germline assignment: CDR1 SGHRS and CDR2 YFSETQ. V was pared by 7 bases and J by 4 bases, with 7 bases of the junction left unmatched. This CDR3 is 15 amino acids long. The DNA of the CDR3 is TGCGCCAGCGGACAGGGAGTGAGCGGGGCCAACGTCCTGACTTTC. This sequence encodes CASGQGVSGANVLTF.

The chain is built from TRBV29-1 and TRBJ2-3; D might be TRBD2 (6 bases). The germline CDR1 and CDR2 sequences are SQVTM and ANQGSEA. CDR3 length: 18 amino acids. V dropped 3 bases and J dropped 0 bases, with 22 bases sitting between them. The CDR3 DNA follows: TGCAGCGTTGAGTGGGTAGCGGCACCAATACCAAGCACAGATACGCAGTATTTT. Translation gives CSVEWVAAPIPSTDTQYF.

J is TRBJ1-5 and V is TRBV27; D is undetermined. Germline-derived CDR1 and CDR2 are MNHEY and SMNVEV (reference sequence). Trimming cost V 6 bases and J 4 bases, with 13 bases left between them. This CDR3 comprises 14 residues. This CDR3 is CASRYTATNQPQHF. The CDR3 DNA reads TGTGCCAGCAGATACACCGCTACTAATCAGCCCCAGCATTTT.

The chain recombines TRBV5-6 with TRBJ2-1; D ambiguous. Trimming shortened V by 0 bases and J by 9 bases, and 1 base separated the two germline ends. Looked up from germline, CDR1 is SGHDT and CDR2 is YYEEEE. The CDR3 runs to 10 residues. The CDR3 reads CASSLGEQFF. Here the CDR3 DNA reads TGTGCCAGCAGCTTGGGTGAGCAGTTCTTC.

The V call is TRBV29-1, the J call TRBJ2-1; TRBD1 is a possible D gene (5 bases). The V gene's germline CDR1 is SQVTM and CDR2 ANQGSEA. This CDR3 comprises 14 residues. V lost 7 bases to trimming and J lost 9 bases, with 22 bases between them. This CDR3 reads CSGKVGQTPGEQFF. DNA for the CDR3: TGCAGCGGCAAAGTAGGACAAACCCCGGGTGAGCAGTTCTTC.

The CDR3: CASRATGVISYEQYF. CDR3 DNA: TGTGCCAGCAGGGCTACAGGGGTCATCTCCTACGAGCAGTACTTC. V usage is TRBV6-5 and J usage is TRBJ2-7; TRBD1 aligns across 7 bases. The CDR3 sequence is 15 residues long. Germline V CDR1 and CDR2: MNHEY, SVGAGI. V gave up 6 bases and J gave up 0 bases; unmatched junction bases: 8.

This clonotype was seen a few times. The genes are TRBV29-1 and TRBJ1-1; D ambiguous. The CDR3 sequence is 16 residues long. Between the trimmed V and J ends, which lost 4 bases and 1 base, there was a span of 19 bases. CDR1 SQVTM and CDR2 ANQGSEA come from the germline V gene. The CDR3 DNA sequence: TGCAGCGTTGCTCTACTACCGGGCGCTGGGAACACTGAAGCTTTCTTT. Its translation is CSVALLPGAGNTEAFF.